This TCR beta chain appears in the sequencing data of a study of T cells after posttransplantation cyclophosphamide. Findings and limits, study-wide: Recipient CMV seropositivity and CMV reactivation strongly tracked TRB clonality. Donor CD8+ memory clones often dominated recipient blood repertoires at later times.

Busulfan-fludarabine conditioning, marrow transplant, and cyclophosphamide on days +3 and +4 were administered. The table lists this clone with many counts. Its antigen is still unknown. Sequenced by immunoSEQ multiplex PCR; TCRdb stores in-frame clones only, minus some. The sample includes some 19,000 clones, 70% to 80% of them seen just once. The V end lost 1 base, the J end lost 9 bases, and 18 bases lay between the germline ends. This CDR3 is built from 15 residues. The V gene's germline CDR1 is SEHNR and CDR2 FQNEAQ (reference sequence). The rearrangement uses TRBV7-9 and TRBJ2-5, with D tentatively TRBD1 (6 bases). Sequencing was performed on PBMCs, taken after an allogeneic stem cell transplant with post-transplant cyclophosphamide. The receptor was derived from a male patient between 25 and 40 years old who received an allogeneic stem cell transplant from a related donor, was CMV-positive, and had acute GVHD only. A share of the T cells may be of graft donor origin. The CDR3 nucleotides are TGTGCCAGCAGCTTAGGGGCAGGGCAGCAGGGGCCCCAGTACTTC. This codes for CASSLGAGQQGPQYF. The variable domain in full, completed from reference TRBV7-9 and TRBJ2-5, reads DTGVSQNPRHKITKRGQNVTFRCDPISEHNRLYWYRQTLGQGPEFLTYFQNEAQLEKSRLLSDRFSAERPKGSFSTLEIQRTEQGDSAMYLCASSLGAGQQGPQYFGPGTRLLVL.